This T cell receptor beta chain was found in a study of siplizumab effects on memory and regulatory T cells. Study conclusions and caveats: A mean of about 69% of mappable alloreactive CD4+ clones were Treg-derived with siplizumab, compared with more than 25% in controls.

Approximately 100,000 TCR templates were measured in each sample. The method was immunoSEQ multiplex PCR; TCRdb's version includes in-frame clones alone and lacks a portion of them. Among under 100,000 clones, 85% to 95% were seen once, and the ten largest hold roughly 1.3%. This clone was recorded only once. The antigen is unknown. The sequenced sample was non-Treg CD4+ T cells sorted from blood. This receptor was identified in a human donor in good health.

CDR3 residues: CASSAITDSPLHF. The CDR3 DNA is TGTGCCAGCAGCGCCATCACAGATTCACCCCTCCACTTT. The rearrangement uses TRBV7-9 and TRBJ1-6; D unclear. Germline loops: CDR1 SEHNR, CDR2 FQNEAQ (reference sequence). V dropped 5 bases and J dropped 8 bases, with 10 bases sitting between them. The CDR3 is 13 residues long.